Each of the 24 T cell receptor beta chains below was sequenced from the same sample in a study of vaccination and CD4 T cells after COVID-19. Which antigens these TCRs recognize remains unknown. Oncomine TCR Beta short-read sequencing was applied to DNA from cultured CD4+ T cells. TCRdb redid the calling of the PCR reads with MiXCR, one entry per CDR3 protein. This table has about 18,000 distinct CDR3 sequences, around two thirds appearing once. Treatment given: roughly ten-day PBMC culture with coronavirus spike peptide pools or control peptides (ViraFEST assay). The sequencing input was CD4+ T cells from blood, cultured in vitro. These receptors all stem from a human donor who had recovered from COVID-19.

The V and J genes are TRBV7-9 and TRBJ1-4; 9 bases align to TRBD1. This CDR3 is built from 14 residues. Germline CDR1 and CDR2: SEHNR and FQNEAQ (reference sequence). J gave up 8 bases and V 3 bases, and 4 bases lay outside the gene matches. CDR3 loop: CASSLGQGNEKLFF. For the CDR3, the DNA is TGTGCCAGCAGCTTGGGACAGGGAAACGAAAAACTGTTTTTT.

This chain uses TRBV15 with TRBJ2-1; TRBD1 might be the D (5 bases). This CDR3 is 14 amino acids long. Trimming left V 4 bases short and J 7 bases short, with 14 bases between. From germline, CDR1 is LNHNV and CDR2 YYDKDF (reference sequence). For the CDR3, the DNA is TGTGCCACCAGCACCTATCCCTCAGGGAATGAGCAGTTCTTC. Its protein product is CATSTYPSGNEQFF.

This chain joins TRBV6-1 and TRBJ1-2; the match to TRBD1 covers 8 bases. CDR1 and CDR2 (germline): MNHNS, SASEGT. Trimming at V came to 5 bases and at J to 5 bases, leaving 10 bases not matched to a gene. There are 15 residues in the CDR3. The CDR3: CASSTGGTQTYGYTF. Written as DNA, the CDR3 is TGTGCCAGCAGTACAGGGGGAACCCAAACTTATGGCTACACCTTC.

J is TRBJ2-7 and V is TRBV20-1; no reliable D call. V lost 0 bases, J lost 0 bases, and 12 bases lay in between. This CDR3 has 15 residues. Germline V CDR1 and CDR2: DFQATT, SNEGSKA (reference sequence). CDR3 residues: CSARDGHSSSYEQYF. CDR3 coding DNA: TGCAGTGCTAGAGATGGGCACTCCAGCTCCTACGAGCAGTACTTC.

The J gene is TRBJ2-7, the V gene TRBV20-1, with 8 bases that match TRBD2. The germline CDR1 and CDR2 sequences are DFQATT and SNEGSKA (reference sequence). The CDR3 extends over 16 amino acids. V lost 6 bases, J lost 0 bases, and 13 bases stayed unmatched. The CDR3 DNA reads TGCAGTGCCGCATCAAGTAGCGGGACCCTCTCCTACGAGCAGTACTTC. Residues: CSAASSSGTLSYEQYF.

The CDR3 nucleotides are TGTGCCAGTAGTACTACAAGGATCCCGAACACTGAAGCTTTCTTT. Protein: CASSTTRIPNTEAFF. This chain joins TRBV19 and TRBJ1-1; D gene ambiguous. This CDR3 comprises 15 residues. Germline CDR1 is LNHDA and CDR2 is SQIVND (reference sequence). Deletions cut 4 bases from V and 1 base from J, with 13 bases between.

This chain joins TRBV10-1 and TRBJ1-1; no reliable D call. V was trimmed by 2 bases and J by 1 base, leaving 5 bases between them. The germline V gene encodes CDR1 WNHNN and CDR2 SYGVQD (reference sequence). The CDR3 is 13 amino acids. The chain's CDR3 is CASSENPNTEAFF. CDR3 coding DNA: TGCGCCAGCAGTGAGAATCCGAACACTGAAGCTTTCTTT.

This clonotype was seen a handful of times. This chain connects TRBV15 to TRBJ1-1; 8 bases line up with TRBD1. The V gene end was trimmed by 1 base and the J gene end by 4 bases; junction bases not matched to a gene: 11. Germline V lookup: CDR1 LNHNV, CDR2 YYDKDF (reference sequence). This CDR3 comprises 17 residues. The CDR3 loop reads CATSRADRGAVGTEAFF. CDR3 DNA sequence: TGTGCCACCAGCAGAGCCGACAGGGGAGCGGTAGGCACTGAAGCTTTCTTT.

The chain couples TRBV7-9 to TRBJ1-5; D unclear. With 1 base removed from V and 4 bases from J, the gap between germline ends came to 8 bases. The CDR3 totals 14 residues. Germline values: CDR1 SEHNR, CDR2 FQNEAQ (reference sequence). The CDR3 coding sequence is TGTGCCAGCAGCTTAGTGGGCGGGAATCAGCCCCAGCATTTT. Translating gives CASSLVGGNQPQHF.

The chain uses TRBV6-2 or TRBV6-3 and TRBJ2-4, with 10 positions matching TRBD2. Germline values: CDR1 MNHEY, CDR2 SVGEGT. V gave up 6 bases and J gave up 0 bases; unmatched junction bases: 14. The CDR3 contains 19 residues. Written as DNA, the CDR3 is TGTGCCAGCAGCCTGGGGAGGCCTAGCGGGAGCCTAGCCAAAAACATTCAGTACTTC. Protein: CASSLGRPSGSLAKNIQYF.

The chain has TRBV6-1 and TRBJ2-4, with 7 bases identical to TRBD1. Germline V lookup: CDR1 MNHNS, CDR2 SASEGT. V lost 4 bases, J lost 4 bases, and 4 bases stayed unmatched. The CDR3 extends over 14 amino acids. DNA for the CDR3: TGTGCCAGCAGTGCCCGGACAGGTAAAAACATTCAGTACTTC. Protein: CASSARTGKNIQYF.

The chain joins TRBV20-1 to TRBJ1-5; D ambiguous. Germline CDR1 and CDR2: DFQATT and SNEGSKA (reference sequence). Trimming shortened V by 6 bases and J by 0 bases, and 18 bases separated the two germline ends. This CDR3 has 16 residues. The CDR3 reads CSASKSGGYSNQPQHF. CDR3 nucleotide sequence: TGCAGTGCCAGCAAATCCGGCGGTTATAGCAATCAGCCCCAGCATTTT.

This clonotype was observed a single time. An end of the junction does not agree with germline; a read error may underlie this. V is TRBV7-7 and J is TRBJ2-2; no clear D. The CDR3 length is 14 residues. Germline loops: CDR1 SSHAT, CDR2 FNYEAQ (reference sequence). Here the CDR3 reads CASSLYVMAGELFF. The CDR3 DNA sequence: TGTGCTAGCAGCTTATACGTTATGGCAGGGGAGCTGTTTTTT.

The J gene is TRBJ1-6, the V gene TRBV7-9, with D possibly being TRBD1 (6 bases). This CDR3 region has 16 residues. V lost 1 base and J lost 1, with 8 bases in between. Per germline, CDR1 SEHNR and CDR2 FQNEAQ (reference sequence). The CDR3: CASSLERGSYNSPLHF. CDR3 bases: TGTGCCAGCAGCTTAGAGAGGGGGTCCTATAATTCACCCCTCCACTTT.

The V and J genes are TRBV5-5 and TRBJ2-5; a possible D gene is TRBD1 (6 bases). The CDR3 runs 15 residues. V gave up 4 bases and J gave up 5 bases, with 18 bases separating them. Germline loops: CDR1 SGHKS, CDR2 YYEKEE (reference sequence). The CDR3 DNA sequence: TGTGCCAGCAGCCCGCCACCACAGGGTCGGGAGACCCAGTACTTC. This encodes CASSPPPQGRETQYF.

The CDR3 reads CSARNSGKGGELFF. CDR3 DNA: TGCAGTGCTAGAAATAGCGGGAAGGGCGGGGAGCTGTTTTTT. This chain joins TRBV20-1 and TRBJ2-2, with 8 positions matching TRBD2. Per germline, CDR1 DFQATT and CDR2 SNEGSKA (reference sequence). Trimming at V came to 2 bases and at J to 7 bases, leaving 6 bases not matched to a gene. CDR3 length equals 14 residues.

The CDR3 sequence: CASSSRDYEQYF. In DNA form, the CDR3 reads TGTGCCAGCAGCTCTAGAGATTACGAGCAGTACTTC. The gene calls are TRBV7-9 and TRBJ2-7; the D is unclear. The ends were cut back, 4 bases at V and 4 bases at J, with 8 bases in the middle. The CDR3 is 12 residues long. In germline, CDR1 is SEHNR, CDR2 FQNEAQ (reference sequence).

The chain links TRBV18 to TRBJ1-6; perhaps TRBD1 as D (6 bases). This CDR3 has 15 amino acids. The germline V and J ends were trimmed by 3 bases and 7 bases, with 13 bases remaining between them. In germline, CDR1 is KGHSH, CDR2 LQKENI. The CDR3 reads CASSPLDSYNSPLHF. DNA for the CDR3: TGTGCCAGCTCACCCCTGGACAGTTACAATTCACCCCTCCACTTT.

This clonotype has more than one count but fewer than ten. V usage is TRBV19 and J usage is TRBJ1-1; 9 bases line up with TRBD1. The length of the CDR3 is 17 residues. Germline V gene data show CDR1 as LNHDA and CDR2 as SQIVND (reference sequence). V lost 6 bases, J lost 3 bases, and 14 bases stayed unmatched. The CDR3 spells CASSRDRGVIRDTEAFF. CDR3 in DNA: TGTGCCAGTAGCAGAGACAGGGGGGTCATTCGGGACACTGAAGCTTTCTTT.

The chain is built from TRBV20-1 and TRBJ1-5, with TRBD1 matching 11 bases. There are 14 residues in the CDR3. CDR1 and CDR2 (germline): DFQATT, SNEGSKA (reference sequence). J gave up 7 bases and V 1 base, and 3 bases lay outside the gene matches. DNA of the CDR3: TGCAGTGCTAGAGGGACAGGGGGCAGGCAGCCCCAGCATTTT. It encodes CSARGTGGRQPQHF.

The rearrangement joins TRBV15 to TRBJ2-7; D is unclear. This CDR3 contains 15 residues. Germline-derived CDR1 and CDR2 are LNHNV and YYDKDF (reference sequence). Trimming took 1 base from V and 3 from J, leaving 13 bases between them. The CDR3 loop is CATSRARLKSYEQYF. In nucleotides, the CDR3 is TGTGCCACCAGCAGAGCAAGGTTGAAGAGCTACGAGCAGTACTTC. The whole variable domain, filled in from reference TRBV15 and TRBJ2-7, reads DAMVIQNPRYQVTQFGKPVTLSCSQTLNHNVMYWYQQKSSQAPKLLFHYYDKDFNNEADTPDNFQSRRPNTSFCFLDIRSPGLGDTAMYLCATSRARLKSYEQYFGPGTRLTVT.

The chain joins TRBV7-6 to TRBJ2-5; TRBD1 matches at 9 bases. V trimming: 5 bases; J trimming: 2 bases; junction bases outside the gene matches: 9. Per the germline V gene, CDR1 is SGHVS and CDR2 is FNYEAQ. This CDR3 spans 16 amino acids. CDR3 sequence: CASSMTGTGIQETQYF. CDR3 coding DNA: TGTGCCAGCAGCATGACCGGGACAGGGATTCAAGAGACCCAGTACTTC.

This clonotype has just one count. V usage is TRBV19 and J usage is TRBJ2-7; 7 nucleotides line up with TRBD2. The germline V gene encodes CDR1 LNHDA and CDR2 SQIVND (reference sequence). With 1 base clipped from V and 1 base from J, the junction kept 10 bases outside the gene matches. The CDR3 has 17 amino acids. The CDR3: CASSIGIGLGGSYEQYF. The DNA of the CDR3 is TGTGCCAGTAGTATAGGGATCGGACTAGGAGGGTCCTACGAGCAGTACTTC.

This chain's CDR3 is CASSFRRAEKLFF. The CDR3 nucleotides are TGTGCCAGCAGTTTCAGGAGGGCTGAAAAACTGTTTTTT. The rearrangement joins TRBV28 to TRBJ1-4; the D is unclear. CDR1 MDHEN and CDR2 SYDVKM come from the germline V gene. This CDR3 comprises 13 residues. With 3 bases removed from V and 7 bases from J, the gap between germline ends came to 9 bases. The variable domain in full, completed from reference TRBV28 and TRBJ1-4, reads DVKVTQSSRYLVKRTGEKVFLECVQDMDHENMFWYRQDPGLGLRLIYFSYDVKMKEKGDIPEGYSVSREKKERFSLILESASTNQTSMYLCASSFRRAEKLFFGSGTQLSVL.